This TCR beta chain emerged from a study of blood T cell repertoires in COVID-19 (dated by TCRdb to 2020 to 2022). Some background on the complete study: Samples from collaborators originated in the United States, Italy and Spain and spanned both the acute and convalescent phases of COVID-19. The repertoires were released in a freely available public database intended as a resource for research on the immune response to SARS-CoV-2. Deeply sampled blood TCRbeta repertoires from subjects exposed to, actively infected with, or recovered from COVID-19 were included in the dataset. Where available, HLA class I and class II types were taken from metadata supplied by the sample provider and were not determined by assay-based typing. The prospective study material was composed of cDNA or gDNA derived from T cells, B-cell-depleted T cells, or PBMCs. The samples were drawn from the first 160 participants of the ongoing ImmuneRACE study and from some 1,300 subjects provided by 6 global collaborators. A de-identified subject ID, COVID-19 status, age in years and sex were almost always included in the sample metadata.

Comments on this clone: What antigen it recognizes has not been identified. No much larger clone exists at a distance of one base, and base qualities are not known.

Overall study results and their limits: The quantity of clinical and demographic metadata differed by source and by participant and was supplied without curation.

TCRbeta CDR3 regions were amplified from genomic DNA using the immunoSEQ Assay, a bias-controlled multiplex PCR. The source study handled its data this way. The number of nucleated cells in each sample was estimated by amplification of reference gene primers within the assay. To quantify the absolute abundance of each unique TCRbeta CDR3 rearrangement, sequence reads were collapsed and filtered. For each sample, productive Simpson clonality was calculated as the square root of Simpson's diversity index across productive rearrangements. TCRdb took over this immuneACCESS table, retaining in-frame rearrangements with V and J assigned. Such tables are incomplete; in checked studies, under half of the missing clones stem from an unresolved V gene, and the remainder is unexplained. That table gives V, J and clone size, and the DNA gave D and trimming. For this sample the table gives under 250,000 clones, of which about 85% were detected only once. The ten largest clones capture 3% of the sample.

Including the terminal cysteine and phenylalanine, the CDR3 comprises 15 residues. Just CDR3 DNA is preserved here, 45 bases in frame from base 1. The germline V gene sets CDR1 to MDHEN and CDR2 to SYDVKM. V drops 5 bases and J drops 2 bases, leaving 13 bases in between. Each collaborating institution followed its own protocols to collect whole blood in K2EDTA tubes. For TCRbeta analysis, collaborators shipped samples in one of three forms: frozen whole blood, isolated PBMCs, or DNA extracted from either of those sample types. Sequenced material: peripheral blood. This sequence uses TRBV28 and TRBJ1-5; TRBD1 is possibly the D segment (5 matching bases). The receptor comes from a man aged 18-30 years with active or convalescent COVID-19. The DNA sequence is given as TGTGCCAGCAGTCCTTCGGGGGAAGGCAATCAGCCCCAGCATTTT. Translated, it reads CASSPSGEGNQPQHF.